This T cell receptor beta chain was observed in a study of PD-1 blockade in classical Hodgkin lymphoma. Overall study findings and caveats: After ASCT, patients who started nivolumab under 1 year later were excluded. It was CD4+ TCR diversity, not CD8+, that rose significantly by C4D1. Repertoire differences have undefined causes, possibly disease activity or prior therapy.

Germline loops: CDR1 SGHRS, CDR2 YFSETQ. There are 14 residues in the CDR3. Trimming removed 2 bases from V and 7 bases from J; junction bases left unmatched: 4. Repertoires were generated with immunoSEQ multiplex PCR, while TCRdb's copy carries only in-frame clones and drops some. Of roughly 40,000 clones listed, more than 70% are singletons. All patients experienced relapse after autologous stem cell transplantation, and brentuximab vedotin exposure was variable. Best responses fell into complete response, partial response or progressive disease. Points on this clone: Its antigen is unidentified.

The input for sequencing was peripheral blood mononuclear cells (PBMCs), taken at baseline. The clonotype was recovered from a human donor with classical Hodgkin lymphoma. The chain is built from TRBV5-1 and TRBJ2-1, with 9 bases lining up with TRBD1. CDR3 sequence (DNA): TGCGCCAGCAGCTTTTGGACAGGGGCTAATGAGCAGTTCTTC. It codes for CASSFWTGANEQFF.